This TCR beta chain was captured by sequencing in a study of Tregs in tolerant kidney transplant recipients. TCRdb's table, derived via immunoSEQ multiplex PCR, lists solely in-frame clones and lacks some. The table shows some 70,000 clones, with approximately 88% occurring only once. The CDR3 is 17 amino acids. In germline, CDR1 is PRHDT, CDR2 FYEKMQ (reference sequence). V gave up 5 bases and J gave up 1 base; unmatched junction bases: 10. The V gene is TRBV13, the J gene TRBJ2-1; TRBD2 aligns across 8 bases. This sequence originates from a human donor who received a combined kidney and bone marrow transplant. The sequencing used CD4+ T cells from blood, collected before the transplant. The CDR3 bases are TGTGCCAGCAGCCCCCAAGCGACTAGCGTATCCTACAATGAGCAGTTCTTC. It yields the protein CASSPQATSVSYNEQFF.